The next 7 T cell receptor beta chains were all read from a single sample in a study of Tregs in tolerant kidney transplant recipients. Clones were sequenced by immunoSEQ multiplex PCR, and TCRdb holds only the in-frame ones, with some missing. There are 62,000 or so clones in the sample; roughly 98% occur only once, and 0.3% to 0.4% lies in the top ten. This sample comprised Tregs from blood, obtained before the transplant. These receptors originate from a human donor who received a combined kidney and bone marrow transplant.

This clone has only one observation. This chain connects TRBV5-1 to TRBJ2-7; 8 bases align to TRBD1. The germline CDR1 and CDR2 sequences are SGHRS and YFSETQ. J gave up 5 bases and V 3 bases, and 4 bases lay outside the gene matches. The CDR3 is 13 amino acids. CDR3 sequence: CASSSGTGHEQYF. Written as DNA, the CDR3 is TGCGCCAGCAGCTCCGGGACAGGCCACGAGCAGTACTTC.

The chain uses TRBV10-3 and TRBJ2-3; 7 positions agree with TRBD2. Looked up from germline, CDR1 is ENHRY and CDR2 is SYGVKD. The CDR3 is made up of 14 amino acids. J gave up 4 bases and V 8 bases, and 9 bases lay outside the gene matches. CDR3 in amino acids: CAIQQRLAADTQYF. DNA of the CDR3: TGTGCCATCCAACAAAGACTAGCCGCAGATACGCAGTATTTT.

The genes are TRBV7-2 and TRBJ2-3; 10 nucleotides align to TRBD2. The V segment lost 5 bases and the J segment 5 bases; nucleotides outside the gene matches: 4. This CDR3 region has 14 residues. Germline V gene lookup returns CDR1 SGHTA and CDR2 FQGNSA. CDR3 protein: CASSPRLAGDTQYF. In DNA form, the CDR3 reads TGTGCCAGCAGCCCCCGACTAGCGGGAGATACGCAGTATTTT. Complete variable domain (other parts from reference TRBV7-2 and TRBJ2-3): GAGVSQSPSNKVTEKGKDVELRCDPISGHTALYWYRQSLGQGLEFLIYFQGNSAPDKSGLPSDRFSAERTGGSVSTLTIQRTQQEDSAVYLCASSPRLAGDTQYFGPGTRLTVL.

The chain employs TRBV10-3 and TRBJ2-3; the D gene is possibly TRBD2 (6 bases). V lost 0 bases to trimming and J lost 5 bases, with 12 bases between them. Germline loops: CDR1 ENHRY, CDR2 SYGVKD. The CDR3 extends over 15 amino acids. The chain's CDR3 is CAISESASDGDTQYF. As DNA, the CDR3 is TGTGCCATCAGTGAGTCCGCTAGCGATGGAGATACGCAGTATTTT.

The chain recombines TRBV18 with TRBJ2-7, with TRBD1 matching over 8 bases. The CDR3 is 15 residues long. Germline lookup yields CDR1 KGHSH and CDR2 LQKENI. Trimming cost V 2 bases and J 1 base; bases outside gene matches: 4. CDR3 sequence reads: CASSPYGQGSYEQYF. For the CDR3, the DNA is TGTGCCAGCTCACCATATGGACAGGGATCCTACGAGCAGTACTTC.

The chain couples TRBV19 to TRBJ2-2; TRBD1 aligns across 8 bases. Unmatched junction bases numbered 3, after V lost 10 bases and J lost 2 bases. This CDR3 has 13 amino acids. Germline V gives CDR1 LNHDA, CDR2 SQIVND (reference sequence). Here the CDR3 DNA reads TGTGCCACCGGACAGGGAAACACCGGGGAGCTGTTTTTT. It encodes CATGQGNTGELFF.

This rearrangement joins TRBV2 to TRBJ2-1; D remains ambiguous. Trimming removed 4 bases from V and 4 bases from J, with 11 bases in between. CDR1 is SNHLY and CDR2 is FYNNEI in the germline V gene. The length of the CDR3 is 14 residues. This CDR3 reads CASSVRVVYNEQFF. Written as DNA, the CDR3 is TGTGCCAGCAGTGTTCGGGTGGTTTACAATGAGCAGTTCTTC.